This T cell receptor (beta chain) was sequenced during a study of CD8 T cells in Susac syndrome. Random hexamers served to reverse transcribe about 0.5 to 1 ug RNA. TCRdb called the immunoSEQ multiplex PCR reads again in MiXCR, with one record for every CDR3 protein. The sample holds 150,000 to 200,000 distinct CDR3 sequences, just under 95% seen once. Peripheral blood CD8+ and CD4+ T cells were profiled by TCR beta sequencing. The CDR3 runs to 11 residues. The germline gives CDR1 MNHEY, CDR2 SVGAGI. V was clipped by 2 bases and J by 6 bases, with 2 bases between them. The sample holds one count of this clonotype.

This TCR came from a human donor in good health. The rearrangement uses TRBV6-5 and TRBJ2-1; D uncertain. The sample taken for sequencing was CD4+ T cells from PBMCs. The chain's CDR3 is CASSYRNEQFF. The CDR3 DNA follows: TGTGCCAGCAGTTACCGCAATGAGCAGTTCTTC.